This T cell receptor (beta chain) is from a study of cytomegalovirus exposure and HLA in healthy donors. CDR1 SGHDT and CDR2 YYEEEE come from the germline V gene. The CDR3 is 15 amino acids. The ends were cut back, 0 bases at V and 3 bases at J, with 9 bases in the middle. The PCR was carried out with 60 Vbeta primers and 13 Jbeta primers. Method: immunoSEQ multiplex PCR; TCRdb's copy keeps in-frame clones and lacks some. This table holds about 180,000 clones, less than 85% found once. On this clone: Antigen: not known.

Study conclusions and caveats: Previous analysis showed most TCR beta V segments were productive about 87% or about 30% of the time. Later analysis showed most CMV-associated TCR beta chains appearing HLA-restricted.

Sequenced: PBMCs. The receptor's source is a man in his forties in good health and CMV-seronegative. V usage is TRBV5-6 and J usage is TRBJ2-2, with D possibly matching TRBD1 (6 bases). The CDR3 loop reads CASSLARGDTGELFF. The DNA for the CDR3 is TGTGCCAGCAGCTTGGCCAGGGGTGACACCGGGGAGCTGTTTTTT.